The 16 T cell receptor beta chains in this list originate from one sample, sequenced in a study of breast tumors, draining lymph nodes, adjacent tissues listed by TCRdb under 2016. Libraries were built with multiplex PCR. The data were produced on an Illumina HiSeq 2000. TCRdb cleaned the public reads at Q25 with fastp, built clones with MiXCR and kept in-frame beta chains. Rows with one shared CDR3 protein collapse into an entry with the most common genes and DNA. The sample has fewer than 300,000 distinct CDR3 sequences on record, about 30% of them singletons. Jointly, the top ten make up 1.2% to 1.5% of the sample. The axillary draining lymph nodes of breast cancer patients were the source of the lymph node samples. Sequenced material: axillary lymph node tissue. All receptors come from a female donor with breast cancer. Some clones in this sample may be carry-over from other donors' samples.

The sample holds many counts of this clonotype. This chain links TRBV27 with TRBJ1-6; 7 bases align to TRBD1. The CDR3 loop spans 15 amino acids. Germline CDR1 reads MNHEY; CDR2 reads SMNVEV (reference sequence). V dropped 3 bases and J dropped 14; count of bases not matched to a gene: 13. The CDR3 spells CASSFLTGPPLALHF. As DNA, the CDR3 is TGTGCCAGCAGTTTCCTGACAGGGCCCCCGTTGGCCCTCCACTTT.

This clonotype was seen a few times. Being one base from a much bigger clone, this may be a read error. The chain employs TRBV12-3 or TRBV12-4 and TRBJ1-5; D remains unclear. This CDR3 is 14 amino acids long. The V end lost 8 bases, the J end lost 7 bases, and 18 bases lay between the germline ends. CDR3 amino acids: CASSIAPSSQPQHF. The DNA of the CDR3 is TGTGCCAGCTCAATCGCCCCTTCCAGCCAGCCCCAGCATTTT.

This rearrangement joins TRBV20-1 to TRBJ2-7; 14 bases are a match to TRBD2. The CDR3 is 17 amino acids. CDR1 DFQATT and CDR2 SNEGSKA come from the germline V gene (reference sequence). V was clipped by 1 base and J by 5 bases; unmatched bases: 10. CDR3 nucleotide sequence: TGCAGTGCTAGAGGACTAGCGGGAGGGGGCGCGTGGAACGAGCAGTACTTC. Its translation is CSARGLAGGGAWNEQYF.

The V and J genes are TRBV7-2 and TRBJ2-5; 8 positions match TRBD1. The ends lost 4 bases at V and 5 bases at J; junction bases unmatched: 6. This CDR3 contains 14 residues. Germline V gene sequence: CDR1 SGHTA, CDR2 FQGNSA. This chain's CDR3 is CASSSPNRGETQYF. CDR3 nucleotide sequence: TGTGCCAGCAGCTCACCGAACAGGGGGGAGACCCAGTACTTC.

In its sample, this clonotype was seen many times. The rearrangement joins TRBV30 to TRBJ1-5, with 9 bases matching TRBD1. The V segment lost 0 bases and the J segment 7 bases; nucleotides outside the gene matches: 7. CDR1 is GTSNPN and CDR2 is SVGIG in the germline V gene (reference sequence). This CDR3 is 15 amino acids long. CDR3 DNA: TGTGCCTGGAGTGTTGGGACAGGGTGGGGACAGCCCCAGCATTTT. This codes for CAWSVGTGWGQPQHF.

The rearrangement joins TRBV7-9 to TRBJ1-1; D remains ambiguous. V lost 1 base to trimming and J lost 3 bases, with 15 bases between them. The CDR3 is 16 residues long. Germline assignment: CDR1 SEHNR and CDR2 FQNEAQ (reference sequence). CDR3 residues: CASSLGLGQADTEAFF. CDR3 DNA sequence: TGTGCCAGCAGCTTAGGGTTGGGTCAGGCCGACACTGAAGCTTTCTTT.

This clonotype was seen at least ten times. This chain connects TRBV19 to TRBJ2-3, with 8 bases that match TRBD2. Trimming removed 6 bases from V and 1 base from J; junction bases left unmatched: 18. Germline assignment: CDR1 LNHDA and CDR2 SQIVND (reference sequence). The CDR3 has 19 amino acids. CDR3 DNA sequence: TGTGCCAGTAGCCTTACCGGGACTAGGACACCCACACGCACAGATACGCAGTATTTT. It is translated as CASSLTGTRTPTRTDTQYF.

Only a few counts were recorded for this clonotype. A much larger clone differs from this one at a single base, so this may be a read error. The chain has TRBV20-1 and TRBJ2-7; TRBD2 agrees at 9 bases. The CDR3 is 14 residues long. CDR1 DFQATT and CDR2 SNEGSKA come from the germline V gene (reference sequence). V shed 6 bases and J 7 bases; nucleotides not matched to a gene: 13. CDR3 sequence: CSAGMGAGGPEQYF. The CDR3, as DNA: TGCAGTGCCGGGATGGGGGCGGGAGGGCCGGAGCAGTACTTC.

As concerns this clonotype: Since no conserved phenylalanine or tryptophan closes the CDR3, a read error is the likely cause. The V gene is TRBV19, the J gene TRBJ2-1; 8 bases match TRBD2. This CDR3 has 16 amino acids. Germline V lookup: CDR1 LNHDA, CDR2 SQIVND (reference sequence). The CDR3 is CASGIAGTPWGNEQFS. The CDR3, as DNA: TGTGCCAGTGGTATAGCGGGGACACCCTGGGGCAATGAGCAGTTCTCC.

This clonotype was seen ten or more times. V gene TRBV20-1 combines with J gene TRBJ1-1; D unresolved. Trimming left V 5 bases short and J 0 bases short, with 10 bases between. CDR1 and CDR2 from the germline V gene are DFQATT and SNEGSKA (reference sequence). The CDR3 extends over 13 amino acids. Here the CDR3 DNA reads TGCAGTGCTCCGAATGTGATGAACACTGAAGCTTTCTTT. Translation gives CSAPNVMNTEAFF.

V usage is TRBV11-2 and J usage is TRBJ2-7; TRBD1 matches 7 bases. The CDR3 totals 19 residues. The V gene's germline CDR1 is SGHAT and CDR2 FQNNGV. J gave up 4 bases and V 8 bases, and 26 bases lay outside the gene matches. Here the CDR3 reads CASSRNPGSLGQDLYEQYF. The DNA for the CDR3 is TGTGCCAGCTCGAGAAACCCCGGCAGCCTAGGACAGGACCTTTACGAGCAGTACTTC.

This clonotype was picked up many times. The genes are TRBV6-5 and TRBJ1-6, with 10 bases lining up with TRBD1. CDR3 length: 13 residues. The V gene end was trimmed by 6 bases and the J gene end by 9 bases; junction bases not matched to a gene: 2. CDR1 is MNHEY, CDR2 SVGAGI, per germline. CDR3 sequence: CASRDRGISPLHF. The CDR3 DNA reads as TGTGCCAGCAGGGACAGGGGGATTTCACCCCTCCACTTT.

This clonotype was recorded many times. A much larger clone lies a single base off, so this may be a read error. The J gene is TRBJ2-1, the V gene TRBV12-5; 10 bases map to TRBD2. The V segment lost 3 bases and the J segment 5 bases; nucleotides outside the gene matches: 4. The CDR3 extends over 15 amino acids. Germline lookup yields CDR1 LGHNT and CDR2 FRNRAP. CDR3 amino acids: CASGFPSGRNNEQFF. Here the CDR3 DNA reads TGTGCTAGTGGTTTCCCTAGCGGGAGAAACAATGAGCAGTTCTTC.

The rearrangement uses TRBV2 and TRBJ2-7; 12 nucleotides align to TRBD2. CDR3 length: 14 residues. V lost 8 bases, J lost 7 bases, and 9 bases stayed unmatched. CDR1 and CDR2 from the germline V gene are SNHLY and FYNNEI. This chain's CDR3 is CASDLRLAGAEQYF. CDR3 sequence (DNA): TGTGCCAGCGACCTTCGACTAGCGGGAGCGGAGCAGTACTTC. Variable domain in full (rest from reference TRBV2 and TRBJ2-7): EPEVTQTPSHQVTQMGQEVILRCVPISNHLYFYWYRQILGQKVEFLVSFYNNEISEKSEIFDDQFSVERPDGSNFTLKIRSTKLEDSAMYFCASDLRLAGAEQYFGPGTRLTVT.

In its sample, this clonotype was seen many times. The CDR3 reads CASSTADWTNQPQHF. CDR3 coding DNA: TGTGCCAGTAGTACAGCTGATTGGACCAATCAGCCCCAGCATTTT. V and J are TRBV19 and TRBJ1-5; D not certain. Per germline, CDR1 LNHDA and CDR2 SQIVND (reference sequence). Trimming left V 4 bases short and J 3 bases short, with 13 bases between. The CDR3 loop spans 15 amino acids.

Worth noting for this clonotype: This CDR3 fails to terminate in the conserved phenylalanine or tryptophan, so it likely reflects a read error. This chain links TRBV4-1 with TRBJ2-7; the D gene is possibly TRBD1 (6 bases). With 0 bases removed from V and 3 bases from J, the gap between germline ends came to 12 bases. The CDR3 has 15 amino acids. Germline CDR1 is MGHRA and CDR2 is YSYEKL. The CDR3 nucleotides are TGCGCCAGCAGCCAAGACCTGGGACATATCTACGAGCAGTACCTA. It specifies CASSQDLGHIYEQYL.